This T cell receptor beta chain comes out of a study of cytomegalovirus exposure and HLA in healthy donors. Points from the study as a whole: The investigators catalogued 164 TCR beta chains as cytomegalovirus-associated. Many donors shared some public TCRs, even though most TCR sequences were rare.

This clone was counted once. Its antigen remains unidentified. PCR primers comprised 60 Vbeta and 13 Jbeta primers. Method: immunoSEQ multiplex PCR; TCRdb's copy keeps in-frame clones and lacks some. The sample has about 38,000 clones; 86% are singletons. V lost 8 bases, J lost 4 bases, and 17 bases lay in between. CDR1 and CDR2 from the germline V gene are MNHEY and SMNVEV (reference sequence). This CDR3 contains 14 residues. The origin of this receptor is a woman aged 40 to 50 in good health and CMV-seropositive. The rearrangement links TRBV27 to TRBJ1-2; D remains ambiguous. The sample was PBMCs. The CDR3 region has the DNA TGTGCCAGCTCCCGGGAGAGCTCCTTCTATGGCTACACCTTC. Its translation: CASSRESSFYGYTF.